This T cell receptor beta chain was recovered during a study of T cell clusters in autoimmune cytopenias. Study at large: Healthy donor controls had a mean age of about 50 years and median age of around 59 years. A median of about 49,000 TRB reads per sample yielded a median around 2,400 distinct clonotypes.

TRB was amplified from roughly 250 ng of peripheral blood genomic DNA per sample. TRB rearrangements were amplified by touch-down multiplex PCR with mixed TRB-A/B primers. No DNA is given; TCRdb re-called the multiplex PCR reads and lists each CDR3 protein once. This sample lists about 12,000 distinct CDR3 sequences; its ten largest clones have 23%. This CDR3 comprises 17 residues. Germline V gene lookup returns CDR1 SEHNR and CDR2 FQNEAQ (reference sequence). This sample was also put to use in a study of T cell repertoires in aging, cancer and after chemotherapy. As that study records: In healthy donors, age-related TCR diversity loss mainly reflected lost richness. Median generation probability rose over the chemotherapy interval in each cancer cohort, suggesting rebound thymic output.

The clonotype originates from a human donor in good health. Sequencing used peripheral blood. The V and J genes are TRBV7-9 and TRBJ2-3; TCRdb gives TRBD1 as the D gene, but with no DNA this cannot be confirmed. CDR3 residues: CASSFPDLAGDTDTQYF.